The rows below give T cell receptor beta chains drawn from one sample of a study of cytomegalovirus exposure and HLA in healthy donors. Some clones are missing from TCRdb's copy, which holds only in-frame ones; the method was immunoSEQ multiplex PCR. The sample contains 150,000 or so clones, around 79% of which appear only once. Source material: PBMCs. These receptors were obtained from a man aged 50 to 59 in good health and CMV-seropositive. CDR3s include the opening cysteine and the closing phenylalanine or tryptophan. Fields, in order: CDR3 protein, CDR3 DNA, J gene, CDR3 length, V gene, clone size, D gene. A D gene is named only where the DNA matches it firmly. The size of a clone is reported for some rows only, either as once, few or many, or as a class for expanded clones.

CASSWEYEKLFF	TGTGCCAGCAGTTGGGAGTATGAAAAACTGTTTTTT	TRBJ1-4	12	TRBV6-6	few	NA
CASSQGRRSGANVLTF	TGTGCCAGCAGCCAAGGGAGACGGTCTGGGGCCAACGTCCTGACTTTC	TRBJ2-6	16	TRBV14	NA	NA
CASSQGGRQGDTGELFF	TGCGCCAGCAGCCAAGGTGGGAGACAGGGAGACACCGGGGAGCTGTTTTTT	TRBJ2-2	17	TRBV4-1	NA	TRBD1
CASSQERRQGGSPLHF	TGTGCCAGCAGCCAAGAAAGGAGACAGGGCGGCTCACCCCTCCACTTT	TRBJ1-6	16	TRBV4-2	once	TRBD1
CASSTRPGANTEAFF	TGTGCCAGTAGTACTCGTCCAGGGGCGAACACTGAAGCTTTCTTT	TRBJ1-1	15	TRBV19	once	NA
CASSFARGLTGNTIYF	TGCGCCAGCAGCTTCGCCAGGGGGCTTACTGGAAACACCATATATTTT	TRBJ1-3	16	TRBV5-1	few	TRBD1
CASSSGINEQFF	TGTGCCAGCAGTTCAGGGATCAATGAGCAGTTCTTC	TRBJ2-1	12	TRBV28	NA	NA
CASSVGVTSGYPTDTQYF	TGTGCCAGCAGCGTAGGGGTAACTAGCGGGTACCCCACAGATACGCAGTATTTT	TRBJ2-3	18	TRBV9	NA	TRBD2
CASSQEGVAGSNTGELFF	TGCGCCAGCAGCCAAGAGGGGGTAGCGGGGAGTAACACCGGGGAGCTGTTTTTT	TRBJ2-2	18	TRBV4-3	NA	TRBD2
CASSRLGTGGTGELFF	TGTGCCAGCTCTCGGCTTGGGACAGGGGGCACCGGGGAGCTGTTTTTT	TRBJ2-2	16	TRBV18	NA	TRBD1
CASSVASGVGGELFF	TGTGCCAGCAGCGTAGCTTCAGGGGTTGGCGGGGAGCTGTTTTTT	TRBJ2-2	15	TRBV9	NA	NA
CSGASPEAFF	TGCAGTGGGGCGTCCCCCGAAGCTTTCTTT	TRBJ1-1	10	TRBV20-1	NA	NA
CSVPPKGGRSYGYTF	TGCAGCGTTCCCCCCAAAGGGGGCAGGAGCTATGGCTACACCTTC	TRBJ1-2	15	TRBV29-1	NA	TRBD1
CASSIGGDQPQHF	TGTGCCAGTAGTATCGGAGGGGATCAGCCCCAGCATTTT	TRBJ1-5	13	TRBV19	NA	NA
CASRFNTDTQYF	TGTGCCAGCAGATTCAACACAGATACGCAGTATTTT	TRBJ2-3	12	TRBV2	NA	NA
CATSRGQPRFPEAFF	TGTGCCACCAGCAGGGGGCAGCCGCGTTTCCCTGAAGCTTTCTTT	TRBJ1-1	15	TRBV15	NA	NA
CAIAYLAGVNGELFF	TGTGCCATCGCCTACCTAGCGGGGGTCAACGGGGAGCTGTTTTTT	TRBJ2-2	15	TRBV10-3	NA	TRBD2
CASSLAGRSASTDTQYF	TGTGCCAGCAGCTTAGCGGGTCGTAGCGCTAGCACAGATACGCAGTATTTT	TRBJ2-3	17	TRBV7-2	NA	NA
CASTRQVQTSGANVLTF	TGTGCCAGCACCCGACAGGTCCAGACGTCTGGGGCCAACGTCCTGACTTTC	TRBJ2-6	17	TRBV7-2	NA	NA
CASRSGGYTGELFF	TGTGCCAGCAGGAGCGGGGGGTACACCGGGGAGCTGTTTTTT	TRBJ2-2	14	TRBV6-6	few	TRBD2
CASSSDSHSGANVLTF	TGTGCCAGCAGTTCGGACAGCCACTCTGGGGCCAACGTCCTGACTTTC	TRBJ2-6	16	TRBV2	NA	NA
CASSLQYYTEAFF	TGTGCCAGCAGCTTACAGTACTATACTGAAGCTTTCTTT	TRBJ1-1	13	TRBV11-2	NA	NA